One sample yielded the 5 T cell receptor beta chains listed below, sequenced in a study of blood T cell repertoires in COVID-19. The repertoire was sequenced with immunoSEQ multiplex PCR; TCRdb's copy has only in-frame clones and lacks some. The sample contains 150,000 to 170,000 clones, about 80% of which appear only once. Sequencing was carried out using PBMCs or T cells enriched from blood (not recorded which). The source is a man aged 45-60 years who had recovered from COVID-19.

The chain couples TRBV3-1 (or the pseudogene TRBV3-2) to TRBJ2-7; the D gene is possibly TRBD1 (5 bases). Looked up from germline, CDR1 is LGHDT and CDR2 is YNNKEL (reference sequence). This CDR3 has 13 amino acids. V lost 8 bases, J lost 9 bases, and 20 bases lay in between. CDR3 loop: CASPTERKRGQYF. The DNA for the CDR3 is TGTGCCAGCCCCACGGAGAGGAAAAGGGGGCAGTACTTC.

The chain uses TRBV5-5 and TRBJ2-5, with TRBD1 as a possible D gene (7 bases). Trimming took 4 bases from V and 3 from J, leaving 13 bases between them. There are 14 residues in the CDR3. CDR1 SGHKS and CDR2 YYEKEE come from the germline V gene (reference sequence). CDR3: CASSHRGGKETQYF. The CDR3 nucleotides read TGTGCCAGCAGCCACAGGGGAGGCAAAGAGACCCAGTACTTC.

The rearrangement joins TRBV3-1 (or the pseudogene TRBV3-2) to TRBJ2-3; D is ambiguous. The length of the CDR3 is 16 residues. The V gene's germline CDR1 is LGHDT and CDR2 YNNKEL (reference sequence). The V gene lost 2 bases and the J gene lost 2 bases, with 14 bases spanning the gap. CDR3 sequence: CASSQNSELITDTQYF. The CDR3 DNA reads as TGTGCCAGCAGCCAAAACTCTGAGCTAATCACAGATACGCAGTATTTT.

The gene calls are TRBV7-6 and TRBJ2-1; 13 positions agree with TRBD2. Germline V gene data show CDR1 as SGHVS and CDR2 as FNYEAQ. The CDR3 covers 17 residues. With 6 bases clipped from V and 0 bases from J, the junction kept 5 bases outside the gene matches. This CDR3 is CASSLTSGGSSYNEQFF. In DNA, the CDR3 is TGTGCCAGCAGTTTGACTAGCGGGGGGAGCTCCTACAATGAGCAGTTCTTC.

V and J are TRBV29-1 and TRBJ2-1; 8 nucleotides align to TRBD2. The CDR3 loop spans 16 amino acids. The V and J ends lost 4 bases and 5 bases, in that order; junction bases with no gene match: 13. Germline-derived CDR1 and CDR2 are SQVTM and ANQGSEA. The CDR3 region has the DNA TGCAGCGTTGTGGGGCGACGGGGGGGAACGAACAATGAGCAGTTCTTC. Protein: CSVVGRRGGTNNEQFF.